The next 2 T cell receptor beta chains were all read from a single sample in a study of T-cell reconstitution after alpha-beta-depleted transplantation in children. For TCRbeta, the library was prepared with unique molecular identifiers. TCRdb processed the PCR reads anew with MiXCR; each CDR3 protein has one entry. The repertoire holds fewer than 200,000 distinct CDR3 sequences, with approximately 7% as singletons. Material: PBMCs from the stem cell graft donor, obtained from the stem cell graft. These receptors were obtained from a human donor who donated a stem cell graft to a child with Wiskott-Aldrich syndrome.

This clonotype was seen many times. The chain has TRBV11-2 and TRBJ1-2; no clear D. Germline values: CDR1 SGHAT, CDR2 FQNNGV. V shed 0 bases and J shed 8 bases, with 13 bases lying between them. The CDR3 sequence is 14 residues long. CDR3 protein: CASSLDQRVGGYTF. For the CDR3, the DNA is TGTGCCAGCAGCTTAGATCAAAGGGTTGGAGGCTACACCTTC.

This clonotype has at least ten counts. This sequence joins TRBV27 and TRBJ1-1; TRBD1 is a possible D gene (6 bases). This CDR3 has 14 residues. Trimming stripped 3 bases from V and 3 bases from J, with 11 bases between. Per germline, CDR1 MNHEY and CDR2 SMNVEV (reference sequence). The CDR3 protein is CASSFLGGYTEAFF. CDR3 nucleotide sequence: TGTGCCAGCAGTTTTTTAGGGGGATACACTGAAGCTTTCTTT.